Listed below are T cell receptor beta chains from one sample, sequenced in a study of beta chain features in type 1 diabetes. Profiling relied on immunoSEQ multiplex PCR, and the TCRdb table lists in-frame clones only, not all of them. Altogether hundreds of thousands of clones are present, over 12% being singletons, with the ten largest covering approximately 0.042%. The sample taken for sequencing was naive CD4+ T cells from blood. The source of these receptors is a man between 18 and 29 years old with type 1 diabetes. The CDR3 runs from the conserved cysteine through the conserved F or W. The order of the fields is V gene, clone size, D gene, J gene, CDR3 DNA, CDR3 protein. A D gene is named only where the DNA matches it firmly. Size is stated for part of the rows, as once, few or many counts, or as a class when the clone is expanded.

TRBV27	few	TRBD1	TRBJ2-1	TGTGCCAGCAGTTTACTGGGACAGACCACGGTCTTC	CASSLLGQTTVF
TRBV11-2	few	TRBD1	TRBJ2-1	TGTGCCAGCAGCCCGACAGGGACCTACAATGAGCAGTTCTTC	CASSPTGTYNEQFF
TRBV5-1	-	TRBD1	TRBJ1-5	TGCGCCAGCAGCTGGTGGACAGGAGCCAATCAGCCCCAGCATTTT	CASSWWTGANQPQHF
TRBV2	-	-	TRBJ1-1	TGTGCCAGCAGTCCCCGGGGGAACACTGAAGCTTTCTTT	CASSPRGNTEAFF
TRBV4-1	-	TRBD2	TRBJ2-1	TGCGCCAGCAGCCCCCGACTAGCGGAGTACAATGAGCAGTTCTTC	CASSPRLAEYNEQFF
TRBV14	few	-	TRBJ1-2	TGTGCCAGCAGCCCGCAGCTACAAGGCTACACCTTC	CASSPQLQGYTF
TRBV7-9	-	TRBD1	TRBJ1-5	TGTGCCAGCAGCGTGCAGGGGGACCAGCCCCAGCATTTT	CASSVQGDQPQHF
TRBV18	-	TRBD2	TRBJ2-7	TGTGCCAGCTCACCACCCGTGGCGGGAGGGACCTACGAGCAGTACTTC	CASSPPVAGGTYEQYF
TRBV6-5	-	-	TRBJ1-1	TGTGCCAGCAGTTACTCGATGGTTTTCTTT	CASSYSMVFF
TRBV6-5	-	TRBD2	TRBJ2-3	TGTGCCAGCAGTTACTCCGGGGGGGTAGTAGATACGCAGTATTTT	CASSYSGGVVDTQYF
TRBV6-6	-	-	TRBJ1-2	TGTGCCAGCAGCCCCGACCGATCCTATGGCTACACCTTC	CASSPDRSYGYTF
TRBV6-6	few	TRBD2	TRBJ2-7	TGTGCCAGCAGTTATAGCGGGTGGGTTAGCTCCTACGAGCAGTACTTC	CASSYSGWVSSYEQYF
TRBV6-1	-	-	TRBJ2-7	TGTGCCAGCAGTGAAGCCAGGCCCTACGAGCAGTACTTC	CASSEARPYEQYF
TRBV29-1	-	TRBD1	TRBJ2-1	TGCAGCGTCCAGAGGGACAGGGGTTATAATGAGCAGTTCTTC	CSVQRDRGYNEQFF
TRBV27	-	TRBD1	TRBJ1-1	TGTGCCAGCAGTTTAGCCTGGACAGGAGATATGAACACTGAAGCTTTCTTT	CASSLAWTGDMNTEAFF
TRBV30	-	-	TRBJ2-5	TGTGCCTGGTCGAGACAAGAGACCCAGTACTTC	CAWSRQETQYF